This TCR beta chain was documented in a study of blood T cell repertoires in COVID-19. The wider study: Donors in the United States, Italy and Spain gave samples during acute or convalescent COVID-19. Sources were T cells, B-cell-depleted T cells, or PBMCs; the material itself was cDNA or gDNA.

In the authors' workflow: For nucleated cells, counts were estimated from reference gene primer amplification. TCRdb keeps only in-frame clones here, not all; method: immunoSEQ multiplex PCR. Clone size and V and J calls were adopted from that table, with D and trimming inferred from the DNA. This table holds roughly 56,000 clones, 91% found once. This TCR was recovered from a man aged 45 to 65 with active COVID-19. The sequenced material came from peripheral blood.

DNA of the CDR3: TGTGCTAGTGGCCCACGAGGTTGGGGGCGCAGATACGAGCAGTACTTC. Protein product: CASGPRGWGRRYEQYF. The chain couples TRBV12-5 to TRBJ2-7, with D possibly matching TRBD1 (6 bases). V lost 6 bases, J lost 4 bases, and 22 bases lay in between. The CDR3 has 16 residues. Germline-derived CDR1 and CDR2 are LGHNT and FRNRAP.